The source of this TCR beta chain is a study of control samples from healthy donors and cancer patients. Only in-frame clones appear in the TCRdb table, and some are missing; sequencing was by immunoSEQ multiplex PCR. The table shows 100,000 to 150,000 clones, with more than 70% occurring only once. V gave up 8 bases and J gave up 4 bases; unmatched junction bases: 11. The CDR3 sequence is 16 residues long. Germline V gene sequence: CDR1 MDHEN, CDR2 SYDVKM. The chain employs TRBV28 and TRBJ1-2; 12 nucleotides align to TRBD1. The sequence derives from a man between 60 and 75 years old in good health. The source material was blood. The CDR3 is CASSPGGTGGLYGYTF. CDR3 bases: TGTGCCAGCTCCCCTGGGGGGACAGGGGGCCTCTATGGCTACACCTTC.